This paragraph reports one TCR beta chain. Its target is not known. This specimen comes from a study of regulatory and conventional T cells in RAG deficiency. Study-level findings and limits: Omenn patients showed >85% Treg-Tconv overlap and shorter CDR3 lengths.

Measured with immunoSEQ multiplex PCR; TCRdb has only the in-frame clones, and not every one. The sample carries around 37,000 clones, about 88% recorded once. V gave up 3 bases and J gave up 15 bases; unmatched junction bases: 12. Germline lookup yields CDR1 MGHRA and CDR2 YSYEKL. This CDR3 is 14 amino acids long. The same sample was also studied in work on regulatory T cells. That work contributes: The PCR used 52 TRBV and 13 TRBJ primers.

The sample consisted of CD8+ T cells sorted from blood. The chain links TRBV4-1 to TRBJ2-1; 9 bases match TRBD1. The sequence was collected from a human donor in good health. The CDR3 here is CASSQPIRDRAPFF. The DNA of the CDR3 is TGCGCCAGCAGCCAGCCTATCCGGGACAGGGCCCCGTTCTTC.